Below, 13 T cell receptor beta chains from the same sample are listed, as sequenced in a study of blood T cell repertoires in COVID-19. Generated by immunoSEQ multiplex PCR, the TCRdb table keeps only in-frame clones and is missing some. The sample records approximately 90,000 clones, 70% to 80% being singletons. What was sequenced was peripheral blood. The receptors shown here come from a human donor in a cohort sampled during active COVID-19.

This clone has a single count. The DNA of the CDR3 is TGTGCCAGCAGGCTACCGGAGAACAATGAGCAGTTCTTC. Translation: CASRLPENNEQFF. This chain joins TRBV2 and TRBJ2-1; no clear D. Trimming removed 6 bases from V and 5 bases from J, with 11 bases in between. Per the germline V gene, CDR1 is SNHLY and CDR2 is FYNNEI. This CDR3 contains 13 residues.

The chain combines TRBV2 with TRBJ1-6; 7 nucleotides align to TRBD1. V was pared by 3 bases and J by 9 bases, with 5 bases of the junction left unmatched. The CDR3 length is 14 residues. Germline-derived CDR1 and CDR2 are SNHLY and FYNNEI. The chain's CDR3 is CASSEEGAGSPLHF. CDR3 nucleotide sequence: TGTGCCAGCAGTGAGGAGGGGGCTGGTTCACCCCTCCACTTT. Together with reference TRBV2 and TRBJ1-6, the CDR3 gives the full variable domain: EPEVTQTPSHQVTQMGQEVILRCVPISNHLYFYWYRQILGQKVEFLVSFYNNEISEKSEIFDDQFSVERPDGSNFTLKIRSTKLEDSAMYFCASSEEGAGSPLHFGNGTRLTVT.

J is TRBJ1-1 and V is TRBV5-6, with 7 bases lining up with TRBD1. V gave up 4 bases and J gave up 4 bases; unmatched junction bases: 10. The CDR3 has 15 residues. Germline CDR1 SGHDT, CDR2 YYEEEE. Here the CDR3 reads CASSPEPTGFTEAFF. In nucleotides, the CDR3 is TGTGCCAGCAGCCCGGAACCGACAGGGTTCACTGAAGCTTTCTTT. Drawing the rest from reference TRBV5-6 and TRBJ1-1, the complete variable domain is DAGVTQSPTHLIKTRGQQVTLRCSPKSGHDTVSWYQQALGQGPQFIFQYYEEEERQRGNFPDRFSGHQFPNYSSELNVNALLLGDSALYLCASSPEPTGFTEAFFGQGTRLTVV.

The chain combines TRBV5-4 with TRBJ2-3; 9 positions agree with TRBD1. Trimming removed 1 base from V and 1 base from J; junction bases left unmatched: 7. Germline V gene data show CDR1 as SGHNT and CDR2 as YYREEE (reference sequence). The CDR3 has 17 amino acids. CDR3 in amino acids: CASSLTWGDRGTDTQYF. The CDR3 DNA follows: TGTGCCAGCAGCTTGACGTGGGGGGACAGGGGCACAGATACGCAGTATTTT.

The chain has TRBV5-1 and TRBJ2-7; 8 bases line up with TRBD1. The CDR3 extends over 13 amino acids. Germline CDR1 is SGHRS and CDR2 is YFSETQ. The V gene end was trimmed by 5 bases and the J gene end by 3 bases; junction bases not matched to a gene: 4. The CDR3 region is CASRDREGYEQYF. The CDR3 DNA sequence: TGCGCCAGCAGGGACAGGGAAGGCTACGAGCAGTACTTC.

This chain links TRBV19 with TRBJ1-2; 8 bases agree with TRBD1. This CDR3 is built from 14 residues. V shed 3 bases and J 3 bases; nucleotides not matched to a gene: 3. Germline V lookup: CDR1 LNHDA, CDR2 SQIVND (reference sequence). CDR3 sequence reads: CASSMGQAYYGYTF. The CDR3 DNA reads TGTGCCAGTAGTATGGGACAGGCGTACTATGGCTACACCTTC.

This chain uses TRBV10-3 with TRBJ2-7; 7 bases map to TRBD2. CDR1 ENHRY and CDR2 SYGVKD come from the germline V gene. The CDR3 has 14 amino acids. The CDR3 DNA is TGTGCGCCTTGGGGGGGGAGTGTCGACTACGAGCAGTACTTC. Residues: CAPWGGSVDYEQYF.

The chain joins TRBV28 to TRBJ2-7; TRBD2 might be the D (5 bases). The germline V gene encodes CDR1 MDHEN and CDR2 SYDVKM. With 2 bases removed from V and 3 bases from J, the gap between germline ends came to 17 bases. There are 16 residues in the CDR3. This CDR3 is CASSLIPGGGSYEQYF. In DNA form, the CDR3 reads TGTGCCAGCAGTTTAATCCCAGGAGGTGGGAGCTACGAGCAGTACTTC.

This chain connects TRBV14 to TRBJ2-6; TRBD2 matches 7 bases. From germline, CDR1 is SGHDN and CDR2 FVKESK. V was pared by 2 bases and J by 2 bases, with 9 bases of the junction left unmatched. This CDR3 comprises 18 residues. CDR3 sequence (DNA): TGTGCCAGCAGCCAAAGCCTAGAGCGGGAAGCTGGGGCCAACGTCCTGACTTTC. As protein: CASSQSLEREAGANVLTF.

This clone is a singleton in its sample. The genes are TRBV5-6 and TRBJ2-1, with 8 nucleotides matching TRBD2. Per germline, CDR1 SGHDT and CDR2 YYEEEE. Germline trimming cut 1 base from V and 2 bases from J; bases unmatched to any gene: 2. The CDR3 is 15 residues long. This chain's CDR3 is CASSLRGGPYNEQFF. CDR3 bases: TGTGCCAGCAGCTTGCGGGGGGGGCCCTACAATGAGCAGTTCTTC.

The V gene is TRBV2, the J gene TRBJ2-7, with 12 bases that match TRBD2. CDR3 length: 15 residues. The J segment lost 4 bases and the V segment lost 4 bases, leaving 5 bases of the junction unmatched. Germline V lookup: CDR1 SNHLY, CDR2 FYNNEI. CDR3 bases: TGTGCCAGCAGTGGGAGACTAGCGGGAGCGTACGAGCAGTACTTC. Translating it yields CASSGRLAGAYEQYF.

The chain uses TRBV12-3 or TRBV12-4 and TRBJ2-5; 7 bases align to TRBD2. V dropped 5 bases and J dropped 3; count of bases not matched to a gene: 3. The CDR3 is 13 amino acids. The CDR3 loop is CASSNREEETQYF. The CDR3 DNA sequence: TGTGCCAGCAGTAACCGGGAGGAAGAGACCCAGTACTTC.

This clone is a singleton in its sample. This rearrangement joins TRBV24-1 to TRBJ2-1; tentative D call: TRBD2 (6 bases). In germline, CDR1 is KGHDR, CDR2 SFDVKD. The CDR3 covers 16 residues. Deletions cut 2 bases from V and 2 bases from J, with 12 bases between. Written as DNA, the CDR3 is TGTGCCACCAGTGATTCGGGGGAAAGGCCCTACAATGAGCAGTTCTTC. Translating gives CATSDSGERPYNEQFF.